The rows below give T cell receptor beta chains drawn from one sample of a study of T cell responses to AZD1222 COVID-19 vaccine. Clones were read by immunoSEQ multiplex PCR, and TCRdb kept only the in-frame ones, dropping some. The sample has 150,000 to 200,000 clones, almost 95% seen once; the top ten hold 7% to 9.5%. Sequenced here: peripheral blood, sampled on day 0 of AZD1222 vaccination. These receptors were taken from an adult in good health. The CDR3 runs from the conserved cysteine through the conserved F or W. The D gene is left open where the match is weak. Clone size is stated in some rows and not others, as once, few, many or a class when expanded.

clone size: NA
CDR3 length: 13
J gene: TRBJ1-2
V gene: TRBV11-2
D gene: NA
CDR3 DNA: TGTGCCAGCAGCTCAGGGTACGGCTATGGCTACACCTTC
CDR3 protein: CASSSGYGYGYTF

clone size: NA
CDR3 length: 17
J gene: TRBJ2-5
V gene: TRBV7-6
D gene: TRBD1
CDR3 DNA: TGTGCCAGCAGCTTAGTCTTCCCGTCAGGGGGCAGAGAGACCCAGTACTTC
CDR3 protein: CASSLVFPSGGRETQYF

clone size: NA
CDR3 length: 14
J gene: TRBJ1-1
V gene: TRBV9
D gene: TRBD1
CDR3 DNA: TGTGCCAGCAGCGTAGGTATCAGGGGGACTGAAGCTTTCTTT
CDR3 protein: CASSVGIRGTEAFF

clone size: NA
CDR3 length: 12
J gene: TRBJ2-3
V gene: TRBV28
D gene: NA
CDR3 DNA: TGTGCCAGCAGACCAGGACCATCATTGCAGTATTTT
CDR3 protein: CASRPGPSLQYF

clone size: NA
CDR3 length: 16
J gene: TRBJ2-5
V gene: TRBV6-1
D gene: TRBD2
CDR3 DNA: TGTGCCAGCAGTGAAACCCCCTCAGCGGGGGCGGAGACCCAGTACTTC
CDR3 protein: CASSETPSAGAETQYF

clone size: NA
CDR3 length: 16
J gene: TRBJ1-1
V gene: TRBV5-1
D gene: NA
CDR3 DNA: TGCGCCAGCAGCTTGCCGAGGTCTGGGATGAACACTGAAGCTTTCTTT
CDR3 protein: CASSLPRSGMNTEAFF

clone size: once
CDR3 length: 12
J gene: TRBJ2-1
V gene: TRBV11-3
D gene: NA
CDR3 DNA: TGTGCCAGCAGCGTAGGGGGCAATGAGCAGTTCTTC
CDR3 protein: CASSVGGNEQFF

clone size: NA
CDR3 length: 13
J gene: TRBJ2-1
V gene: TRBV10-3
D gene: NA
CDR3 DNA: TGTGCCACCCATTCGGGAGCAATAAATGAGCAGTTCTTC
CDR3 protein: CATHSGAINEQFF

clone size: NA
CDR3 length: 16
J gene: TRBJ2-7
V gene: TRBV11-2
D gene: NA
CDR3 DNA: TGTGCCAGCAGCCTACTACAGGGAAAGGTGGGTTACGAGCAGTACTTC
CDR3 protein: CASSLLQGKVGYEQYF

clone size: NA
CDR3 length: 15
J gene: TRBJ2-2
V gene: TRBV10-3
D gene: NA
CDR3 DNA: TGTGCCATCAGTGACGGGACTCGACGGACCGGGGAGCTGTTTTTT
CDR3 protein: CAISDGTRRTGELFF

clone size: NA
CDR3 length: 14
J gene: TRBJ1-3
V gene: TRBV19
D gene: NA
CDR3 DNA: TGTGCCAGCAGCCCCGGGACACAGGGAAACACCATATATTTT
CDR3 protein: CASSPGTQGNTIYF

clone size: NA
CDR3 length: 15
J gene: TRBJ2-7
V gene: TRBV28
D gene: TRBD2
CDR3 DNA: TGTGCCAGCAGTTTACTAACTAGCGGGAGTCGCGAGCAGTACTTC
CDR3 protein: CASSLLTSGSREQYF

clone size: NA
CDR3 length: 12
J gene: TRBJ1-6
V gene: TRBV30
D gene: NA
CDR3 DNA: TGTGCCTGGAGTGTACAGTTTTCACCCCTCCACTTT
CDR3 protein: CAWSVQFSPLHF

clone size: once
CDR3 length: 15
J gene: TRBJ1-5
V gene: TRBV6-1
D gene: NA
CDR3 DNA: TGTGCCAGCAGTGAAGCCCGGGGCCCCAGGCAGCCCCAGCATTTT
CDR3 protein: CASSEARGPRQPQHF

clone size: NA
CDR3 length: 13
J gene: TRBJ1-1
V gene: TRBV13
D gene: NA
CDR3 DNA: TGTGCCAGCAGCTTAGGCCTGGGGGCTGAAGCTTTCTTT
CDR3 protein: CASSLGLGAEAFF

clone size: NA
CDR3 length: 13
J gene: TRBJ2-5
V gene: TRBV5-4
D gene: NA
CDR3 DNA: TGTGCCAGCAGCGCCACCTCCCAAGAGACCCAGTACTTC
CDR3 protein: CASSATSQETQYF

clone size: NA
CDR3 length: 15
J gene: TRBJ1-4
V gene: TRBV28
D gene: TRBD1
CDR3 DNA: TGTGCCAGCAGGGTAACAGGGGATCCACATGGGAAACTGTTTTTT
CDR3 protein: CASRVTGDPHGKLFF

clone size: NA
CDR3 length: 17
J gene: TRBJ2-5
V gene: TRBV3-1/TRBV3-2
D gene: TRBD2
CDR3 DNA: TGTGCCAGCAGCCAAGTACTAGCGGGAGGTAACCTTGAGACCCAGTACTTC
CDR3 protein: CASSQVLAGGNLETQYF

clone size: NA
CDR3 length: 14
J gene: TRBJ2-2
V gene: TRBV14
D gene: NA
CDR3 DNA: TGTGCCAGCAGCCAAGGAGAGTTCTTCGGGGAGCTGTTTTTT
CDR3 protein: CASSQGEFFGELFF

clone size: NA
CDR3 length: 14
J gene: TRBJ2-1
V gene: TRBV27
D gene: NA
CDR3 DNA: TGTGCCAGCAGTGACTCAGGTCTACTACATGAGCAGTTCTTC
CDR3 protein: CASSDSGLLHEQFF

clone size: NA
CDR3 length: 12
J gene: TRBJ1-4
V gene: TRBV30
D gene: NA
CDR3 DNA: TGTGCCTGGAAGGGGGTGAATGAAAAACTGTTTTTT
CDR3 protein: CAWKGVNEKLFF

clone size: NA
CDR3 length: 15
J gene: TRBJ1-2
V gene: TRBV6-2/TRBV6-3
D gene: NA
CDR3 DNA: TGTGCCAGCAGTTGGGGTAGACGGTCTAACTATGGCTACACCTTC
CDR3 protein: CASSWGRRSNYGYTF

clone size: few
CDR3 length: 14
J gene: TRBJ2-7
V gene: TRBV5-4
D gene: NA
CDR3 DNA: TGTGCCAGCAGCTTTGTCAGTTCGCAGGACGAGCAGTACTTC
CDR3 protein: CASSFVSSQDEQYF

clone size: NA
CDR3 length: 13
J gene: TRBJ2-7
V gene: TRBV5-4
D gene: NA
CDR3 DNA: TGTGCCAGCAGCCCGAGTATAGGACAGCAGCAGTACTTC
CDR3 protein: CASSPSIGQQQYF

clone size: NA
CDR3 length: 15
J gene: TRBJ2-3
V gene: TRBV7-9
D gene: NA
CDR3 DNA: TGTGCCAGCAGCACCCGGACATCTAGCACAGATACGCAGTATTTT
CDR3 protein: CASSTRTSSTDTQYF

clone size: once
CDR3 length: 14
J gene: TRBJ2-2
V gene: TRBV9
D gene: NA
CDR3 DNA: TGTGCCAGTGCCGGGGGACACTACACCGGGGAGCTGTTTTTT
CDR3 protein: CASAGGHYTGELFF

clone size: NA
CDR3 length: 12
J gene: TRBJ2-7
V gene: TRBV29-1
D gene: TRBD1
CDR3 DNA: TGCAGCGCCGCGACAGGGCCCTACGAGCAGTACTTC
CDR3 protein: CSAATGPYEQYF

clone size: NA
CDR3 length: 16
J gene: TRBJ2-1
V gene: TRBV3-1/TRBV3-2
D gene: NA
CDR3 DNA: TGTGCCAGCAGCCAAGATGTTCTAGCGTCCTACAATGAGCAGTTCTTC
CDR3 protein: CASSQDVLASYNEQFF

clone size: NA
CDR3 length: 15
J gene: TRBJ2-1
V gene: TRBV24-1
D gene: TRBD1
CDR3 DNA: TGTGCCACCAGTAAGGGACAGGGGTCCTACAATGAGCAGTTCTTC
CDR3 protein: CATSKGQGSYNEQFF

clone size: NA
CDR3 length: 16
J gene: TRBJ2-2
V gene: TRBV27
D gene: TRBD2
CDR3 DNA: TGTGCCAGCAGTTTAAGGTCGGGGGGATCATCCGGGGAGCTGTTTTTT
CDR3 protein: CASSLRSGGSSGELFF

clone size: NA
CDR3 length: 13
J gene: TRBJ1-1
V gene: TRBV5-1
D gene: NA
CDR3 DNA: TGCGCCAGCAGCATAACAGGGAATACTGAAGCTTTCTTT
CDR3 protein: CASSITGNTEAFF

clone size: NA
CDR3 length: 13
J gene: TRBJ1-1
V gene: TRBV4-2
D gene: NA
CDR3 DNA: TGTGCCAGCAGCCAAGGGTCGTACACTGAAGCTTTCTTT
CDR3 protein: CASSQGSYTEAFF

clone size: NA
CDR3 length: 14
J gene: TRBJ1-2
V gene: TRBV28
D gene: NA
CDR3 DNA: TGTGCCAGCCGCGGCGTGGGGGCTGGATATGGCTACACCTTC
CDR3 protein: CASRGVGAGYGYTF

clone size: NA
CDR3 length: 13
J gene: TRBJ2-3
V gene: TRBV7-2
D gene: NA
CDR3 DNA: TGTGCCAGCAGCAGACCCTCCGCAGATACGCAGTATTTT
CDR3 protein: CASSRPSADTQYF